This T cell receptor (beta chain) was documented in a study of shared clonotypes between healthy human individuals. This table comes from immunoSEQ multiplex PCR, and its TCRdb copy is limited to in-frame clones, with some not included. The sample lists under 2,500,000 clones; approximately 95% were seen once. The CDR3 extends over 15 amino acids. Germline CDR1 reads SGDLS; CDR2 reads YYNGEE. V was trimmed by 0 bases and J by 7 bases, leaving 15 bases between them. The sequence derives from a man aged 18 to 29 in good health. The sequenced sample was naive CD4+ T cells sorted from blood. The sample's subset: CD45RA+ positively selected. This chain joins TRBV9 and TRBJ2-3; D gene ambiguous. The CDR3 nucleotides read TGTGCCAGCAGCGTAGGGGTCGAGTTACCCAATACGCAGTATTTT. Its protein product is CASSVGVELPNTQYF.